Below, 15 T cell receptor beta chains from the same sample are listed, as sequenced in a study of T cells in localized non-small cell lung cancer (dated by TCRdb to the early 2020s). Receptor amplification or capture employed the immunoSEQ multiplex PCR assay. The table comes from immuneACCESS by way of TCRdb, which keeps in-frame sequences with V and J called. Part of the clones is missing from these tables; in studies checked, under half for an unresolved V gene and the rest for unknown reasons. Within this sample are around 1,500 clones, with roughly 25% of them counted one time only. The ten largest make up around an eighth of the sample. The sequencing used lung tumor tissue, collected before any cancer treatment. Receptors originate from a woman aged 40 to 75 with stage I lung adenocarcinoma.

The rearrangement uses TRBV19 and TRBJ1-5; the match to TRBD1 covers 9 bases. Germline CDR1 LNHDA, CDR2 SQIVND (reference sequence). With 2 bases clipped from V and 7 bases from J, the junction kept 3 bases outside the gene matches. The CDR3 is made up of 14 amino acids. The CDR3 coding sequence is TGTGCCAGTAGTATAAGCGACAGGGGGCAGCCCCAGCATTTT. Translation: CASSISDRGQPQHF. Based on the CDR3 plus reference TRBV19 and TRBJ1-5, the full variable domain is DGGITQSPKYLFRKEGQNVTLSCEQNLNHDAMYWYRQDPGQGLRLIYYSQIVNDFQKGDIAEGYSVSREKKESFPLTVTSAQKNPTAFYLCASSISDRGQPQHFGDGTRLSIL.

The rearrangement uses TRBV9 and TRBJ2-3; D possibly matches TRBD1 or TRBD2 (5 bases each). Germline loops: CDR1 SGDLS, CDR2 YYNGEE. V was pared by 0 bases and J by 6 bases, with 14 bases between. This CDR3 spans 15 amino acids. The CDR3: CASSVGGVPADTQYF. CDR3 bases: TGTGCCAGCAGCGTAGGAGGGGTCCCGGCTGATACGCAGTATTTT.

The genes are TRBV30 and TRBJ2-2; TRBD1 agrees at 7 bases. Germline V gene sequence: CDR1 GTSNPN, CDR2 SVGIG (reference sequence). Trimming cost V 2 bases and J 5 bases; bases outside gene matches: 2. This CDR3 is 13 amino acids long. The CDR3 DNA follows: TGTGCCTGGAGTCTGGGACAGACCGGGGAGCTGTTTTTT. It codes for CAWSLGQTGELFF.

This clone was observed a few times. The chain has TRBV11-3 and TRBJ2-2; D is perhaps TRBD1 (6 bases). The CDR3 spans 14 residues. Trimming stripped 5 bases from V and 4 bases from J, with 11 bases between. Per the germline V gene, CDR1 is SGHNT and CDR2 is YENEEA. The CDR3 region has the DNA TGTGCCAGCAGCCCAGGGGTATCCACCGGGGAGCTGTTTTTT. It encodes CASSPGVSTGELFF.

This clone was counted only a few times. V and J are TRBV11-3 and TRBJ2-5; D ambiguous. This CDR3 has 14 amino acids. Germline V CDR1 and CDR2: SGHNT, YENEEA. Trimming took off 4 bases at V and 3 bases at J, with 12 bases between the two ends. CDR3 sequence: CASSSTEREETQYF. In DNA, the CDR3 is TGTGCCAGCAGCTCTACCGAACGAGAAGAGACCCAGTACTTC.

By its share, this clone is medium-sized. The V gene is TRBV6-8, the J gene TRBJ1-3, with 9 bases matching TRBD1. V lost 5 bases to trimming and J lost 0 bases; unmatched junction nucleotides: 8. Germline values: CDR1 MNHGY, CDR2 SAAAGT. The CDR3 loop spans 17 amino acids. CDR3 DNA: TGTGCCAGCAGTCATATTACAGGGGGCACCTCTGGAAACACCATATATTTT. It translates to CASSHITGGTSGNTIYF.

V gene TRBV6-8 combines with J gene TRBJ2-5; D unclear. CDR3 size: 13 residues. V gave up 8 bases and J gave up 1 base, with 11 bases separating them. Germline V gives CDR1 MNHGY, CDR2 SAAAGT. The CDR3 DNA sequence: TGTGCCAGCTCCCCGAACACCCAAGAGACCCAGTACTTC. Residues: CASSPNTQETQYF.

This clone was seen more than once but under ten times. The chain employs TRBV6-8 and TRBJ1-1; D is perhaps TRBD1 (5 bases). V was pared by 10 bases and J by 4 bases, with 16 bases between. CDR3 size: 13 residues. In germline, CDR1 is MNHGY, CDR2 SAAAGT. CDR3 bases: TGTGCCACCCTCCAGGGTATGCTCACTGAAGCTTTCTTT. Protein product: CATLQGMLTEAFF.

This clone has a handful of counts. The chain uses TRBV6-8 and TRBJ2-2; D remains ambiguous. Trimming cost V 7 bases and J 4 bases, with 10 bases left between them. The CDR3 is 13 residues long. Germline assignment: CDR1 MNHGY and CDR2 SAAAGT. The CDR3 sequence is CASIFGATGELFF. The DNA for the CDR3 is TGTGCCAGCATCTTCGGAGCCACCGGGGAGCTGTTTTTT.

This clone was observed a handful of times. The chain recombines TRBV15 with TRBJ1-4; the D gene is possibly TRBD1 (5 bases). Trimming took off 5 bases at V and 4 bases at J, with 17 bases between the two ends. The CDR3 extends over 16 amino acids. Germline values: CDR1 LNHNV, CDR2 YYDKDF (reference sequence). For the CDR3, the DNA is TGTGCCACCAGCCGCCGCCATAGGGGAGATAATGAAAAACTGTTTTTT. The encoded protein is CATSRRHRGDNEKLFF.

The chain is built from TRBV11-3 and TRBJ2-5; the D is unclear. This CDR3 has 14 amino acids. V dropped 3 bases and J dropped 0 bases, with 8 bases sitting between them. Germline V gene sequence: CDR1 SGHNT, CDR2 YENEEA. DNA of the CDR3: TGTGCCAGCAGCTTGGCTGGGTACCAAGAGACCCAGTACTTC. This encodes CASSLAGYQETQYF.

The rearrangement joins TRBV9 to TRBJ1-5; D uncertain. Per germline, CDR1 SGDLS and CDR2 YYNGEE. The CDR3 is made up of 13 amino acids. Deletions cut 5 bases from V and 6 bases from J, with 12 bases between. DNA for the CDR3: TGTGCCAGCAGTTTGGTGGAGGGTCAGCCCCAGCATTTT. Translation gives CASSLVEGQPQHF.

J is TRBJ1-3 and V is TRBV5-3; 8 bases are a match to TRBD1. TRBV5-3 is an ORF, with its function uncertain. The V gene end was trimmed by 1 base and the J gene end by 11 bases; junction bases not matched to a gene: 8. The CDR3 totals 14 residues. The CDR3 is CARSLTGQGGAIYF. CDR3 coding DNA: TGTGCCAGAAGCTTGACCGGACAGGGTGGAGCCATATATTTT.

The chain joins TRBV30 to TRBJ2-3, with 8 bases identical to TRBD1. CDR1 is GTSNPN and CDR2 is SVGIG in the germline V gene (reference sequence). CDR3 length equals 15 residues. Losses at the gene ends were 3 bases for V and 2 bases for J; bases not matched to a gene: 7. CDR3 in amino acids: CAWSEGQEYTDTQYF. As DNA, the CDR3 is TGTGCCTGGAGCGAGGGACAGGAATACACAGATACGCAGTATTTT.

V usage is TRBV6-8 and J usage is TRBJ1-6; D call uncertain. Germline CDR1 MNHGY, CDR2 SAAAGT. The CDR3 length is 18 residues. V shed 0 bases and J shed 0 bases, with 12 bases lying between them. The CDR3: CASSYSKASSSYNSPLHF. The CDR3 nucleotides read TGTGCCAGCAGTTACTCGAAGGCGTCGAGCTCCTATAATTCACCCCTCCACTTT.